Here is one TCR beta chain with its context. Antigen unknown. What was amplified from RNA transcripts were TCR beta CDR3 regions. The TCR CDR3 was amplified in a first-round RT-PCR using the HTBI primer set. One entry per CDR3 protein results from TCRdb running MiXCR on the multiplex PCR reads. The sample lists hundreds of thousands of distinct CDR3 sequences; approximately 18% were seen once. This CDR3 has 14 amino acids. Germline CDR1 reads DFQATT; CDR2 reads SNEGSKA (reference sequence). Trimming took off 7 bases at V and 3 bases at J, with 16 bases between the two ends. This sample is part of a study of T cells in Graves' hyperthyroidism and ophthalmopathy. Thyroid ultrasound and orbital computed tomography, with clinical symptoms and serum thyroxine and TRAb, informed diagnoses. PBMCs were collected from an approximately 10 ml volume of fresh peripheral blood. General study results and limits: Separation of ophthalmopathy from stable hyperthyroidism was achieved by a 13 V-J model. Most expanded thyroid clonotypes above 0.001 recurred in blood.

The clonotype comes from a man aged 45 to 65 with Graves' ophthalmopathy. The rearrangement joins TRBV20-1 to TRBJ2-1; weak D call: TRBD2 (5 bases). Sequencing was done on a sample of blood. The CDR3 is CSGRRAARYNEQFF. The DNA of the CDR3 is TGCAGTGGTAGGCGGGCGGCCCGCTACAATGAGCAGTTCTTC.